These 7 T cell receptor beta chains originate from one sample sequenced in a study of T cell responses to AZD1222 COVID-19 vaccine. Assay used: immunoSEQ multiplex PCR; TCRdb lists only in-frame clones, some missing. Of some 170,000 clones listed, less than 90% are singletons. Material: peripheral blood, obtained on day 0 of AZD1222 vaccination. The origin of the receptors is an adult in good health.

The chain has TRBV6-6 and TRBJ1-1, with D unresolved. Trimming cost V 3 bases and J 5 bases, with 16 bases left between them. Germline-derived CDR1 and CDR2 are MNHNY and SVGAGI (reference sequence). The CDR3 extends over 15 amino acids. The CDR3 DNA reads as TGTGCCAGCAGTTATGGCGGCCGGGTTTGGACTGAAGCTTTCTTT. Protein sequence: CASSYGGRVWTEAFF.

The chain carries TRBV5-5 and TRBJ1-5; 7 bases map to TRBD1. This CDR3 has 15 residues. With V trimmed by 1 base and J by 6 bases, 7 bases remained unmatched. In germline, CDR1 is SGHKS, CDR2 YYEKEE (reference sequence). The CDR3 region is CASSLWQGVSQPQHF. CDR3 DNA: TGTGCCAGCAGCTTGTGGCAGGGGGTGAGTCAGCCCCAGCATTTT. The complete variable domain, with remaining parts taken from reference TRBV5-5 and TRBJ1-5, reads DAGVTQSPTHLIKTRGQQVTLRCSPISGHKSVSWYQQVLGQGPQFIFQYYEKEERGRGNFPDRFSARQFPNYSSELNVNALLLGDSALYLCASSLWQGVSQPQHFGDGTRLSIL.

V is TRBV4-1 and J is TRBJ2-7; tentatively, D is TRBD2 (5 bases). The CDR3 length is 15 residues. Germline loops: CDR1 MGHRA, CDR2 YSYEKL. The germline V and J ends were trimmed by 3 bases and 7 bases, with 19 bases remaining between them. In DNA form, the CDR3 reads TGCGCCAGCAGCCACGCCGAGGGTAGTAGAAGGGAGCAGTACTTC. Protein sequence: CASSHAEGSRREQYF.

This chain joins TRBV14 and TRBJ1-6; perhaps TRBD1 as D (6 bases). CDR3 length: 15 amino acids. The germline CDR1 and CDR2 sequences are SGHDN and FVKESK. The V end lost 2 bases, the J end lost 10 bases, and 15 bases lay between the germline ends. CDR3 in DNA: TGTGCCAGCAGCCAACCGGGGGCAGGCGCCTCACCCCTCCACTTT. Amino acids: CASSQPGAGASPLHF.

The chain combines TRBV7-2 with TRBJ2-2; D remains ambiguous. V lost 0 bases and J lost 6, with 11 bases in between. CDR1 and CDR2 (germline): SGHTA, FQGNSA. There are 15 residues in the CDR3. The CDR3 nucleotides are TGTGCCAGCAGCTTAGCAGGGCCGGATTCCGGGGAGCTGTTTTTT. It encodes CASSLAGPDSGELFF.

The V and J genes are TRBV24-1 and TRBJ1-2, with a tentative D call TRBD1 (6 bases). V lost 7 bases and J 4 bases, leaving 12 bases between the germline ends. CDR1 and CDR2 (germline): KGHDR, SFDVKD. CDR3 size: 13 residues. The CDR3 nucleotides are TGTGCCACCAGCAGGGGAAGGGCCTATGGCTACACCTTC. Amino acids: CATSRGRAYGYTF.

The V call is TRBV9, the J call TRBJ1-3; D call uncertain. Per germline, CDR1 SGDLS and CDR2 YYNGEE. CDR3 size: 16 residues. Trimming took off 0 bases at V and 3 bases at J, with 13 bases between the two ends. CDR3 bases: TGTGCCAGCAGCGTAGCCGAGGCCTCGGGTGGAAACACCATATATTTT. Protein sequence: CASSVAEASGGNTIYF.